The 22 T cell receptor beta chains listed next were all sequenced from one sample in a study of control samples from healthy donors and cancer patients. The protocol was immunoSEQ multiplex PCR, while the TCRdb copy is restricted to in-frame clones and leaves out a portion. The repertoire holds about 85,000 clones, with 85% to 90% as singletons. Sample: blood. These receptors were obtained from a woman aged 60 to 75 in good health.

This sequence joins TRBV6-6 and TRBJ1-4, with D maybe TRBD1 (6 bases). V lost 2 bases, J lost 4 bases, and 8 bases lay in between. The CDR3 is 14 amino acids. Germline V gene lookup returns CDR1 MNHNY and CDR2 SVGAGI (reference sequence). CDR3 nucleotide sequence: TGTGCCAGCAGTTACGGCAGGGGTAATGAAAAACTGTTTTTT. Its protein is CASSYGRGNEKLFF.

The chain combines TRBV6-6 with TRBJ2-5, with TRBD2 as a possible D gene (7 bases). The CDR3 length is 14 residues. Germline CDR1 MNHNY, CDR2 SVGAGI (reference sequence). V lost 6 bases and J lost 5, with 16 bases in between. This chain's CDR3 is CASSPGGGVETQYF. DNA of the CDR3: TGTGCCAGCAGCCCCGGAGGGGGGGTCGAGACCCAGTACTTC.

The V gene is TRBV5-4, the J gene TRBJ1-4; TRBD1 might be the D (5 bases). V dropped 3 bases and J dropped 3 bases, with 12 bases sitting between them. There are 15 residues in the CDR3. The germline V gene encodes CDR1 SGHNT and CDR2 YYREEE (reference sequence). DNA of the CDR3: TGTGCCAGCAGCTCCGCCGTGGGGGCTAATGAAAAACTGTTTTTT. Translation: CASSSAVGANEKLFF.

The chain is built from TRBV10-1 and TRBJ1-1; D remains ambiguous. V lost 0 bases, J lost 1 base, and 3 bases lay in between. The CDR3 length is 13 residues. The germline V gene has CDR1 WNHNN and CDR2 SYGVQD (reference sequence). The CDR3, as DNA: TGCGCCAGCAGTGAGTCAGAGAACACTGAAGCTTTCTTT. Encoded protein: CASSESENTEAFF.

The rearrangement joins TRBV7-2 to TRBJ1-2; 8 bases map to TRBD1. Looked up from germline, CDR1 is SGHTA and CDR2 is FQGNSA. This CDR3 contains 17 residues. Trimming cost V 3 bases and J 2 bases; bases outside gene matches: 11. The CDR3 is CASSLTGVGGGNYGYTF. CDR3 bases: TGTGCCAGCAGCTTGACAGGGGTTGGAGGAGGGAACTATGGCTACACCTTC.

This chain joins TRBV4-2 and TRBJ2-7; 13 bases align to TRBD2. The J segment lost 1 base and the V segment lost 1 base, leaving 4 bases of the junction unmatched. The CDR3 spans 17 residues. Germline V CDR1 and CDR2: LGHNA, YNFKEQ. DNA of the CDR3: TGTGCCAGCAGCCAAGGGACTAGCGGGAGAGGTTCCTACGAGCAGTACTTC. Translation: CASSQGTSGRGSYEQYF.

The chain has TRBV7-2 and TRBJ2-7, with a weak D call TRBD1 (5 bases). CDR3 size: 14 residues. Germline V gives CDR1 SGHTA, CDR2 FQGNSA. V shed 5 bases and J shed 2 bases, with 13 bases lying between them. The CDR3 DNA is TGTGCCAGCAGCGCTGACAGTAATACCTACGAGCAGTACTTC. Its translation: CASSADSNTYEQYF.

The V gene is TRBV3-1 (or the pseudogene TRBV3-2), the J gene TRBJ2-3, with D hard to call. This CDR3 has 11 residues. Deletions cut 0 bases from V and 10 bases from J, with 5 bases between. Looked up from germline, CDR1 is LGHDT and CDR2 is YNNKEL (reference sequence). The CDR3 sequence: CASSQDRAQYF. The CDR3 DNA reads as TGTGCCAGCAGCCAAGATCGAGCGCAGTATTTT.

The gene calls are TRBV19 and TRBJ1-1; D is possibly TRBD1 (6 bases). The V gene's germline CDR1 is LNHDA and CDR2 SQIVND (reference sequence). This CDR3 has 16 residues. V shed 3 bases and J shed 6 bases, with 20 bases lying between them. The CDR3 DNA sequence: TGTGCCAGTAGTATGGCAAGAGGCAGGGGAAGCGCTGAAGCTTTCTTT. This sequence encodes CASSMARGRGSAEAFF.

V and J are TRBV19 and TRBJ1-5, with D unclear. The CDR3 runs to 15 residues. Germline V gene sequence: CDR1 LNHDA, CDR2 SQIVND (reference sequence). With 3 bases removed from V and 3 bases from J, the gap between germline ends came to 12 bases. CDR3 bases: TGTGCCAGTAGTATGTACTCCGGCTTCAATCAGCCCCAGCATTTT. This sequence encodes CASSMYSGFNQPQHF.

This sequence joins TRBV5-1 and TRBJ2-7; 9 nucleotides align to TRBD2. Trimming removed 0 bases from V and 1 base from J; junction bases left unmatched: 5. The CDR3 has 16 residues. The V gene's germline CDR1 is SGHRS and CDR2 YFSETQ. CDR3 sequence: CASSLAMLAGSYEQYF. CDR3 DNA: TGCGCCAGCAGCTTGGCTATGCTAGCGGGATCCTACGAGCAGTACTTC.

The genes are TRBV30 and TRBJ1-2, with TRBD1 matching over 10 bases. Germline CDR1 and CDR2: GTSNPN and SVGIG (reference sequence). The trim removed 0 bases at V and 4 bases at J, leaving 8 bases unmatched. The CDR3 has 16 residues. The CDR3 here is CAWSVNWGTGAYGYTF. In DNA, the CDR3 is TGTGCCTGGAGTGTAAATTGGGGGACAGGGGCCTATGGCTACACCTTC.

The chain carries TRBV19 and TRBJ1-5, with D hard to call. The tail of the sequence fits TRBJ2-3 better, so the J call may be wrong. Germline assignment: CDR1 LNHDA and CDR2 SQIVND (reference sequence). The CDR3 spans 13 residues. CDR3 residues: CASSTSGDGYQYF. The CDR3 DNA reads TGTGCCAGTAGTACCTCAGGCGACGGATATCAGTATTTT.

The chain couples TRBV6-2 or TRBV6-3 to TRBJ2-3, with D unclear. CDR3 length: 11 residues. V lost 2 bases, J lost 12 bases, and 9 bases lay in between. The germline CDR1 and CDR2 sequences are MNHEY and SVGEGT. The CDR3 DNA sequence: TGTGCCAGCAGTTACGTTACTATTCAGTATTTT. Translation: CASSYVTIQYF.

The CDR3 bases are TGTGCTAGTGGTTTGGCCCCGGCGGGAGCCTACGAGCAGTACTTC. Translation: CASGLAPAGAYEQYF. The chain employs TRBV12-5 and TRBJ2-7; 7 bases fit TRBD2. Germline CDR1 is LGHNT and CDR2 is FRNRAP. The CDR3 totals 15 residues. V gave up 1 base and J gave up 2 bases; unmatched junction bases: 5. Looking up the rest from reference TRBV12-5 and TRBJ2-7 gives the full variable domain: DARVTQTPRHKVTEMGQEVTMRCQPILGHNTVFWYRQTMMQGLELLAYFRNRAPLDDSGMPKDRFSAEMPDATLATLKIQPSEPRDSAVYFCASGLAPAGAYEQYFGPGTRLTVT.

The chain has TRBV30 and TRBJ1-4, with 12 positions matching TRBD1. The CDR3 runs 18 residues. Germline-derived CDR1 and CDR2 are GTSNPN and SVGIG (reference sequence). The V and J ends lost 1 base and 3 bases, in that order; junction bases with no gene match: 9. The CDR3 reads CAWSAGTGGFMSNEKLFF. In DNA form, the CDR3 reads TGTGCCTGGAGTGCCGGGACAGGGGGCTTCATGTCTAATGAAAAACTGTTTTTT.

The genes are TRBV6-4 and TRBJ2-1; D is unresolved. Trimming left V 0 bases short and J 4 bases short, with 19 bases between. Germline V CDR1 and CDR2: MRHNA, SNTAGT. The CDR3 has 18 amino acids. The CDR3: CASSDSNPRQRIYNEQFF. CDR3 DNA: TGTGCCAGCAGTGACTCGAACCCTCGGCAGAGGATTTACAATGAGCAGTTCTTC.

CDR3 coding DNA: TGTGCCTGGAGTGTAGGGGAGACCCAGTACTTC. Translated, it gives CAWSVGETQYF. The rearrangement uses TRBV30 and TRBJ2-5; the D is unclear. Trimming took 0 bases from V and 5 from J, leaving 4 bases between them. The CDR3 sequence is 11 residues long. Per germline, CDR1 GTSNPN and CDR2 SVGIG (reference sequence).

In its sample, this clone was seen once. This chain links TRBV9 with TRBJ1-2; D unclear. Trimming removed 8 bases from V and 4 bases from J, with 12 bases in between. This CDR3 is 12 amino acids long. Per the germline V gene, CDR1 is SGDLS and CDR2 is YYNGEE. This chain's CDR3 is CASTESSYGYTF. The CDR3 DNA reads TGTGCCAGTACAGAATCCTCCTATGGCTACACCTTC.

The chain combines TRBV30 with TRBJ2-5; D remains unclear. Germline loops: CDR1 GTSNPN, CDR2 SVGIG (reference sequence). Trimming took off 5 bases at V and 2 bases at J, with 12 bases between the two ends. The CDR3 spans 13 residues. CDR3 DNA: TGTGCCTGGGAGCGAAAAAGACAAGAGACCCAGTACTTC. Translation: CAWERKRQETQYF.

The J gene is TRBJ2-6, the V gene TRBV5-1; TRBD2 matches at 12 bases. V lost 3 bases to trimming and J lost 4 bases; unmatched junction nucleotides: 8. This CDR3 contains 18 residues. In germline, CDR1 is SGHRS, CDR2 YFSETQ. As DNA, the CDR3 is TGCGCCAGCAGCTCCAACCTAGCGGGAGGGCTAGGGGCCAACGTCCTGACTTTC. Translating it yields CASSSNLAGGLGANVLTF.

The chain recombines TRBV5-4 with TRBJ1-1, with D hard to call. Germline lookup yields CDR1 SGHNT and CDR2 YYREEE (reference sequence). The CDR3 loop spans 13 amino acids. Trimming left V 4 bases short and J 2 bases short, with 9 bases between. CDR3 in amino acids: CASSTHENTEAFF. DNA of the CDR3: TGTGCCAGCAGCACCCACGAAAACACTGAAGCTTTCTTT. Drawing the rest from reference TRBV5-4 and TRBJ1-1, the complete variable domain is ETGVTQSPTHLIKTRGQQVTLRCSSQSGHNTVSWYQQALGQGPQFIFQYYREEENGRGNFPPRFSGLQFPNYSSELNVNALELDDSALYLCASSTHENTEAFFGQGTRLTVV.